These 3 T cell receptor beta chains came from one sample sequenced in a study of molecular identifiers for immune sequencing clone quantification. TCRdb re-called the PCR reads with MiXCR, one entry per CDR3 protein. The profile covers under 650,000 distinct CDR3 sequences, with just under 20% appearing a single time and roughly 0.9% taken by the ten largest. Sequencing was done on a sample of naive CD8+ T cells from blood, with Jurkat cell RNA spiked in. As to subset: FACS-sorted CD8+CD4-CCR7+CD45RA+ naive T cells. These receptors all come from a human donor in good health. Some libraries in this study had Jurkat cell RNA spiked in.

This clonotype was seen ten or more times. The CDR3 here is CASSTHLTGDGNQPQHF. The DNA for the CDR3 is TGTGCCAGCAGCACGCACCTAACAGGGGACGGCAATCAGCCCCAGCATTTT. The chain joins TRBV7-8 to TRBJ1-5; 7 bases line up with TRBD1. Germline lookup yields CDR1 SGHVS and CDR2 FQNEAQ. The CDR3 has 17 amino acids. Germline trimming cut 5 bases from V and 2 bases from J; bases unmatched to any gene: 12. Full variable domain (outside the CDR3, taken from reference TRBV7-8 and TRBJ1-5): GAGVSQSPRYKVAKRGQDVALRCDPISGHVSLFWYQQALGQGPEFLTYFQNEAQLDKSGLPSDRFFAERPEGSVSTLKIQRTQQEDSAVYLCASSTHLTGDGNQPQHFGDGTRLSIL.

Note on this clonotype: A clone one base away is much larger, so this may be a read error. This chain's CDR3 is CASCVVPGSGYEQYF. Written as DNA, the CDR3 is TGTGCCAGCTGCGTAGTTCCAGGATCGGGGTACGAGCAGTACTTC. V gene TRBV9 combines with J gene TRBJ2-7; possibly TRBD2 for D (5 bases). Germline CDR1 SGDLS, CDR2 YYNGEE. CDR3 size: 15 residues.

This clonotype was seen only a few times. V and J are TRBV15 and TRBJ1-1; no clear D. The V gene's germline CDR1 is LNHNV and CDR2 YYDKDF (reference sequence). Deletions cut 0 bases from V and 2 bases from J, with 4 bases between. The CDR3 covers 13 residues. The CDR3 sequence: CATSRDGNTEAFF. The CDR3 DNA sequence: TGTGCCACCAGCAGAGATGGTAACACTGAAGCTTTCTTT.